The source of this TCR beta chain is a study of shared clonotypes between healthy human individuals. Trimming took off 10 bases at V and 2 bases at J, with 23 bases between the two ends. This CDR3 comprises 16 residues. The germline gives CDR1 LNHDA, CDR2 SQIVND (reference sequence). Remarks on this clone: Its antigen is not known.

The assay was immunoSEQ multiplex PCR, and TCRdb's table has in-frame clones only and misses some. The table shows about 2 million clones, with around 95% occurring only once. Findings and limits, study-wide: Naive CD4 clonotypes were shared across a handful of donors at roughly 4.6%. Generally, naive subsets (rather than memory subsets) showed larger estimated richness. A limitation of the genetic and exposure-history diversity represented arose from few donors. Among non-shared clonotypes, generation probabilities were lower than among those shared by all four donors.

Material: naive CD4+ T cells sorted from blood. The subset was: CD45RA+ positively selected. The sequence came from a man aged 18 to 29 in good health. The chain is built from TRBV19 and TRBJ1-2, with D possibly being TRBD1 (5 bases). CDR3 nucleotides: TGTGCCACCGGAAGCCAAGGGACCGGTCTGAACTATGGCTACACCTTC. Its protein is CATGSQGTGLNYGYTF.